Listed here are 3 T cell receptor beta chains from one sample, sequenced in a study of beta chain features in type 1 diabetes. Of the isolated RNA, all was reverse transcribed, and so the sequenced material was expressed TCRB transcripts. TCRdb keeps only in-frame clones here, not all; method: immunoSEQ multiplex PCR. The sample lists about 320,000 clones; around 15% were seen once. The sequencing sample was made of central memory CD4+ T cells from blood. Receptors were obtained from a man aged 25 to 40 in good health.

The chain uses TRBV4-3 and TRBJ2-1; possibly TRBD2 for D (5 bases). Germline V gene data show CDR1 as LGHNA and CDR2 as YSLEER. Trimming pared 3 bases from V and 0 bases from J, leaving 15 bases between. This CDR3 is 17 amino acids long. The CDR3 loop is CASSQDGLKGSYNEQFF. CDR3 DNA: TGCGCCAGCAGCCAGGATGGACTGAAAGGCTCCTACAATGAGCAGTTCTTC.

This clone appeared a few times. V gene TRBV7-9 combines with J gene TRBJ2-1, with D perhaps TRBD1 (5 bases). Germline-derived CDR1 and CDR2 are SEHNR and FQNEAQ (reference sequence). The CDR3 contains 12 residues. Trimming took 5 bases from V and 9 from J, leaving 11 bases between them. The CDR3 coding sequence is TGTGCCAGCAGCACCTTGGACACTGAGCAGTTCTTC. Its protein product is CASSTLDTEQFF. Looking up the rest from reference TRBV7-9 and TRBJ2-1 gives the full variable domain: DTGVSQNPRHKITKRGQNVTFRCDPISEHNRLYWYRQTLGQGPEFLTYFQNEAQLEKSRLLSDRFSAERPKGSFSTLEIQRTEQGDSAMYLCASSTLDTEQFFGPGTRLTVL.

This clone has at least ten counts. Other DNA sequences of this sample code for an identical CDR3. The chain uses TRBV19 and TRBJ2-1; no firm D call. The V end was cut by 9 bases, the J end by 7 bases, with 10 bases between. Looked up from germline, CDR1 is LNHDA and CDR2 is SQIVND (reference sequence). CDR3 size: 11 residues. CDR3 in DNA: TGTGCCAGCTCCCGTTGGAATGAGCAGTTCTTC. Translated: CASSRWNEQFF.